This TCR beta chain appears in the sequencing data of a study of blood T cell repertoires in COVID-19. About the research overall: Samples of COVID-19 (acute and convalescent) were obtained from the United States, Italy and Spain.

The assay was immunoSEQ multiplex PCR, and TCRdb's table has in-frame clones only and misses some. Of 350,000 to 450,000 clones listed, roughly 86% were seen once; the top ten hold 2.3%. Germline V gene lookup returns CDR1 MDHEN and CDR2 SYDVKM. Trimming removed 3 bases from V and 8 bases from J, with 16 bases in between. The CDR3 runs to 15 residues. The sequence was collected from a woman aged 60 to 75 with COVID-19, enrolled during active disease. The chain uses TRBV28 and TRBJ1-4; the D is unclear. The sequencing sample was made of peripheral blood. CDR3 region: CASSLTRPRGEKLFF. CDR3 sequence (DNA): TGTGCCAGCAGTTTGACCCGACCCCGCGGGGAAAAACTGTTTTTT.